Listed below are T cell receptor beta chains from one sample, sequenced in a study of human T cells and chemical hapten exposure. Using its own MiXCR run on the RACE reads, TCRdb lists one record per CDR3 protein. The table has fewer than 300,000 distinct CDR3 sequences, roughly 7.7% seen once. The source material was whole blood, sampled in connection with sensitization to the hapten diphenylcyclopropenone (DPC). These receptors came from a man between 18 and 29 years old with alopecia areata. Some clones in this sample may be carry-over from other donors' samples. The CDR3 runs from the conserved cysteine through the conserved F or W. Fields, in order: J gene, clone size, D gene, V gene, CDR3 DNA, CDR3 protein. A D gene is named only where the DNA matches it firmly. A clone size is listed for some rows: how often the clone was seen (once, few, many), or a class if it is expanded.

TRBJ2-3	few	NA	TRBV9	TGTGCCAGCAGCGTAGGTTCCGGGTTCGTCACAGATACGCAGTATTTT	CASSVGSGFVTDTQYF
TRBJ2-1	few	NA	TRBV7-9	TGTGCCAGCAGCTTTTCGTACAATGAGCAGTTCTTC	CASSFSYNEQFF
TRBJ1-2	NA	NA	TRBV28	TGTGCCAGCAGCCCCCGAAGTTTAGCTAACTATGGCTACACCTTC	CASSPRSLANYGYTF
TRBJ1-5	few	NA	TRBV4-3	TGCGCCAGCAGCCCGGGACACGGCAATCAGCCCCAGCATTTT	CASSPGHGNQPQHF
TRBJ2-7	NA	TRBD1	TRBV5-1	TGCGCCAGCAGCACGGGACAGCGTTCCTACGAGCAGTACTTC	CASSTGQRSYEQYF
TRBJ1-1	NA	NA	TRBV7-9	TGTGCCAGCAGTCGCGACAGGACAAAAACTATGAACACTGAAGCTTTCTTT	CASSRDRTKTMNTEAFF
TRBJ2-5	few	NA	TRBV25-1	TGTGCCAGCAGTGAATTTCGGACGGGATCCCCCCAAGAGACCCAGTACTTC	CASSEFRTGSPQETQYF
TRBJ1-4	few	NA	TRBV7-9	TGTGCCAGCAGCTCAGGGACAACAACTAATGAAAAACTGTTTTTT	CASSSGTTTNEKLFF
TRBJ2-3	NA	NA	TRBV5-1	TGCGCCAGCAGCTTGATGGACGGAGAACGAGCAGATACGCAGTATTTT	CASSLMDGERADTQYF
TRBJ1-3	NA	NA	TRBV9	TGTGCCAGCAGCTCAGAGACTGGAAACACCATATATTTT	CASSSETGNTIYF
TRBJ1-2	few	NA	TRBV12-3/TRBV12-4	TGTGCCAGCAGGACCGTGGACAGCAATGGCTACACCTTC	CASRTVDSNGYTF
TRBJ2-1	NA	NA	TRBV12-3/TRBV12-4	TGTGCCAGCAGTTTGACAGAGAGCTCCTACAATGAGCAGTTCTTC	CASSLTESSYNEQFF
TRBJ2-1	few	NA	TRBV12-3/TRBV12-4	TGTGCCAGCAGTCCTCAGCTATCGGCCCTCAATGAGCAGTTCTTC	CASSPQLSALNEQFF
TRBJ1-1	NA	TRBD1	TRBV10-3	TGTGCCATCGGGACAGGGGCCATGAACACTGAAGCTTTCTTT	CAIGTGAMNTEAFF
TRBJ1-2	few	NA	TRBV6-2/TRBV6-3	TGTGCCAGCAGCCGGTCTTTCCAGGGCTACACCTTC	CASSRSFQGYTF
TRBJ2-5	few	NA	TRBV28	TGTGCCAGCAGCAACAGGGTTGTGGAGACCCAGTACTTC	CASSNRVVETQYF
TRBJ1-5	NA	TRBD1	TRBV2	TGTGCCAGCAGTGTCAGGGGGATCGGCAATCAGCCCCAGCATTTT	CASSVRGIGNQPQHF
TRBJ1-5	few	NA	TRBV12-3/TRBV12-4	TGTGCCAGCAACGGGGTATGGAATCAGCCCCAGCATTTT	CASNGVWNQPQHF
TRBJ1-2	many	NA	TRBV5-1	TGCGCCAGCAGCTCCCCTCGGCGAGGGGACTATGGCTACACCTTC	CASSSPRRGDYGYTF
TRBJ2-7	many	NA	TRBV5-1	TGCGCCAGCAGCTTAGGGATCTACGAGCAGTACTTC	CASSLGIYEQYF
TRBJ1-5	NA	TRBD1	TRBV7-8	TGTGCCAGCAGCCGTCAACCGACAGGGCTCGGACAGCCCCAGCATTTT	CASSRQPTGLGQPQHF
TRBJ1-1	many	TRBD1	TRBV12-3/TRBV12-4	TGTGCCAGCAGTCCCCGCTCTCTTACAGGGGAATTTGCTCTAGCTTTCTTT	CASSPRSLTGEFALAFF
TRBJ2-5	many	NA	TRBV7-9	TGTGCCAGCAGCTTAGGTACAGAGGCGTACCAAGAGACCCAGTACTTC	CASSLGTEAYQETQYF
TRBJ1-4	many	TRBD1	TRBV12-5	TGTGCTAGTGGGCCAGGGGGCGCCGGGGAAAAACTGTTTTTT	CASGPGGAGEKLFF
TRBJ2-3	NA	NA	TRBV19	TGTGCCAGTAGTATACTCCCGCGTAGCACAGATACGCAGTATTTT	CASSILPRSTDTQYF
TRBJ1-6	many	TRBD1	TRBV10-3	TGTGCCATCAGTTCGTCGAAGGGGGCTGATTCACCCCTCCACTTT	CAISSSKGADSPLHF
TRBJ2-3	many	TRBD1	TRBV15	TGTGCCACCAGCAGAGAGAGGACAGGGGGCTCAGATACGCAGTATTTT	CATSRERTGGSDTQYF
TRBJ1-3	few	NA	TRBV6-6	TGTGCCAGCAGTTACTCCAATGGAAACACCATATATTTT	CASSYSNGNTIYF
TRBJ1-1	NA	NA	TRBV11-1	TGTGCCAGCAGCACCGACACTGAAGCTTTCTTT	CASSTDTEAFF
TRBJ1-1	NA	NA	TRBV27	TGTGCCAGCGTGAGCGCTGAAGCTTTCTTT	CASVSAEAFF
TRBJ2-7	NA	NA	TRBV6-2/TRBV6-3	TGTGCCAGCAGTCACATAGCTGCGATCTCCTACGAGCAGTACTTC	CASSHIAAISYEQYF
TRBJ1-1	few	NA	TRBV3-1	TGTGCCAGCAGCCCACCCGGGGCCGACACTGAAGCTTTCTTT	CASSPPGADTEAFF
TRBJ2-3	many	NA	TRBV15	TGTGCCACCAGCAGAGGAGGCACCAACGCAGATACGCAGTATTTT	CATSRGGTNADTQYF
TRBJ2-5	NA	NA	TRBV10-1	TGCGCCAGCAGGGATAGATCGGACCAAGAGACCCAGTACTTC	CASRDRSDQETQYF
TRBJ2-2	few	NA	TRBV4-3	TGCGCCAGCAGCCAAGCGGCTAGATTCCCCGGGGAGCTGTTTTTT	CASSQAARFPGELFF
TRBJ1-2	many	TRBD1	TRBV24-1	TGTGCCACCAATAAGACAGGGGGTGGCTACACCTTC	CATNKTGGGYTF
TRBJ1-4	many	NA	TRBV7-9	TGTGCCAGCAGCGTACACGAGCGAGCAACTAATGAAAAACTGTTTTTT	CASSVHERATNEKLFF